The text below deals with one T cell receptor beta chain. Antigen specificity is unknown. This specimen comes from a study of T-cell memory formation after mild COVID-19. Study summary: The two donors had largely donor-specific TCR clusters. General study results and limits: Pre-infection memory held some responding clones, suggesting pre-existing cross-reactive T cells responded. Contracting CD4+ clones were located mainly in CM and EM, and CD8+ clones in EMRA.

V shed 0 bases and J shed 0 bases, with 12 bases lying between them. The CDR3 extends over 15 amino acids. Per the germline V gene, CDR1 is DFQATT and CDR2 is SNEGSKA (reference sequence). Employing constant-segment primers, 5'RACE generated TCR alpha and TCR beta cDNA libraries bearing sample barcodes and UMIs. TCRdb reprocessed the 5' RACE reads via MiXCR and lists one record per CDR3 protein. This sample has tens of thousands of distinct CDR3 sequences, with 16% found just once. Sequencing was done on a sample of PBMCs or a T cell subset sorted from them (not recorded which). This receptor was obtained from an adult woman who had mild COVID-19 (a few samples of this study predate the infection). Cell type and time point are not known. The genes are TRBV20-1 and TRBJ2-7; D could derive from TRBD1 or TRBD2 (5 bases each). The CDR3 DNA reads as TGCAGTGCTAGAGATATGGGAGACAGCTCCTACGAGCAGTACTTC. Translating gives CSARDMGDSSYEQYF.